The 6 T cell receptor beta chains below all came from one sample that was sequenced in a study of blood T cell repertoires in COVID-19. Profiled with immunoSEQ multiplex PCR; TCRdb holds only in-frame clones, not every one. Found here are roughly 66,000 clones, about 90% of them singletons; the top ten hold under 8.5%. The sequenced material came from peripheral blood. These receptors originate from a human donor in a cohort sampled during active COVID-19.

CDR3 in DNA: TGCGCCAGCAGGAGCGGGCAGCTCGGCTACACCTTC. Residues: CASRSGQLGYTF. The chain couples TRBV5-1 to TRBJ1-2; D gene unclear. Looked up from germline, CDR1 is SGHRS and CDR2 is YFSETQ. CDR3 size: 12 residues. Trimming shortened V by 5 bases and J by 8 bases, and 13 bases separated the two germline ends.

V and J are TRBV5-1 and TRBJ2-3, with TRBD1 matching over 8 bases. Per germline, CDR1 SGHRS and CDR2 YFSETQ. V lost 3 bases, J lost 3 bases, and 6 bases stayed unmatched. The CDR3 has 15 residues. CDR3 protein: CASSSGQGWTDTQYF. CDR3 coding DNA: TGCGCCAGCAGCTCCGGACAGGGCTGGACAGATACGCAGTATTTT.

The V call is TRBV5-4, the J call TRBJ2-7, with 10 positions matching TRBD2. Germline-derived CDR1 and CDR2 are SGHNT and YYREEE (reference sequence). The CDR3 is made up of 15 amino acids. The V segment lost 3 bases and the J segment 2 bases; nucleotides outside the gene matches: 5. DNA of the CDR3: TGTGCCAGCAGCTCCCAAGGGACTAGCGCCTACGAGCAGTACTTC. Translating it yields CASSSQGTSAYEQYF.

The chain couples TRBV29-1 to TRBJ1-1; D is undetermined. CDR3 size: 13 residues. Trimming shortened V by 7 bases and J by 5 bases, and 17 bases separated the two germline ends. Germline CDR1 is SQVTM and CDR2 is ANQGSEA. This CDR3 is CSGSLRPGTEAFF. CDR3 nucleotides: TGCAGCGGCTCCCTCAGGCCCGGTACTGAAGCTTTCTTT.

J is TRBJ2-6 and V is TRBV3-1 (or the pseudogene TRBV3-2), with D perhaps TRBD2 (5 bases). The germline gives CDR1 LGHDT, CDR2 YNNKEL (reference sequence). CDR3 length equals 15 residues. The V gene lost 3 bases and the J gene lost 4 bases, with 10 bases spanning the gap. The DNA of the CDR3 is TGTGCCAGCAGCCAGAGGGTAAGCGGGGCCAACGTCCTGACTTTC. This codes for CASSQRVSGANVLTF.

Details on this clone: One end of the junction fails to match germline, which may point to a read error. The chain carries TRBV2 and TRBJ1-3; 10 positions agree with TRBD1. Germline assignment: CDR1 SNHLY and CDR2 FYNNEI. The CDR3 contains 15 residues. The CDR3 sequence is CASREDRGPGNTIYF. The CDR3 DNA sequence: TGTGCCAGCAGGGAAGACAGGGGGCCTGGAAACACCATATATTTT.